These 30 T cell receptor beta chains were all obtained from the same sample, sequenced in a study of cytomegalovirus exposure and HLA in healthy donors. 60 Vbeta and 13 Jbeta primers were used in PCR. The repertoire was sequenced with immunoSEQ multiplex PCR; TCRdb's copy has only in-frame clones and lacks some. This sample has about 98,000 clones, with over 65% found just once. Sequencing used PBMCs. These receptors were collected from a male donor in good health and CMV-seronegative.

The chain couples TRBV7-9 to TRBJ1-3, with unresolved D. Germline CDR1 SEHNR, CDR2 FQNEAQ (reference sequence). CDR3 size: 13 residues. Trimming left V 3 bases short and J 9 bases short, with 12 bases between. The CDR3: CASSFGGEGTIYF. In DNA, the CDR3 is TGTGCCAGCAGCTTTGGCGGGGAGGGCACCATATATTTT.

This chain links TRBV7-6 with TRBJ2-5; D ambiguous. Trimming shortened V by 1 base and J by 3 bases, and 6 bases separated the two germline ends. Germline V gene sequence: CDR1 SGHVS, CDR2 FNYEAQ. The CDR3 loop spans 13 amino acids. CDR3 sequence reads: CASSLGLEETQYF. The CDR3 coding sequence is TGTGCCAGCAGCTTAGGACTTGAAGAGACCCAGTACTTC.

This clone was observed a single time. The V and J genes are TRBV5-1 and TRBJ1-5; D perhaps matches TRBD1 (6 bases). The CDR3 has 15 amino acids. CDR1 and CDR2 from the germline V gene are SGHRS and YFSETQ. Trimming took 4 bases from V and 1 from J, leaving 12 bases between them. The CDR3 loop is CASSQGTLSNQPQHF. For the CDR3, the DNA is TGCGCCAGCAGCCAGGGGACATTGAGCAATCAGCCCCAGCATTTT. The whole variable domain, remainder taken from reference TRBV5-1 and TRBJ1-5, is KAGVTQTPRYLIKTRGQQVTLSCSPISGHRSVSWYQQTPGQGLQFLFEYFSETQRNKGNFPGRFSGRQFSNSRSEMNVSTLELGDSALYLCASSQGTLSNQPQHFGDGTRLSIL.

The CDR3 spells CASSITSGSNGEQFF. The CDR3 DNA is TGTGCCAGCAGCATTACTAGCGGGAGTAATGGTGAGCAGTTCTTC. The chain has TRBV7-6 and TRBJ2-1, with 11 bases lining up with TRBD2. V gave up 5 bases and J gave up 9 bases; unmatched junction bases: 9. Per the germline V gene, CDR1 is SGHVS and CDR2 is FNYEAQ. The CDR3 has 15 residues.

J is TRBJ1-1 and V is TRBV30; D is unresolved. The CDR3 totals 13 residues. The germline V gene encodes CDR1 GTSNPN and CDR2 SVGIG (reference sequence). V was cut by 0 bases and J by 2 bases, with 7 bases left in between. Here the CDR3 DNA reads TGTGCCTGGAGTGTAGGCGGAAACACTGAAGCTTTCTTT. Translating gives CAWSVGGNTEAFF.

This clone was counted between two and nine times. The genes are TRBV28 and TRBJ2-1, with D possibly matching TRBD1 (6 bases). This CDR3 spans 13 amino acids. V lost 5 bases and J lost 12, with 17 bases in between. Per germline, CDR1 MDHEN and CDR2 SYDVKM. Written as DNA, the CDR3 is TGTGCCAGCAGTCCCACAGGGATCACGGTGCAGTTCTTC. Translation: CASSPTGITVQFF.

This clone was detected once. The chain carries TRBV5-4 and TRBJ1-2; 11 nucleotides align to TRBD1. Germline V gene data show CDR1 as SGHNT and CDR2 as YYREEE (reference sequence). V gave up 3 bases and J gave up 5 bases; unmatched junction bases: 3. The CDR3 runs to 14 residues. CDR3 DNA sequence: TGTGCCAGCAGCTGGGACAGGGGGTTTTATGGCTACACCTTC. Residues: CASSWDRGFYGYTF.

This clone has only a few counts. The genes are TRBV5-1 and TRBJ1-1; D might be TRBD1 (6 bases). Germline assignment: CDR1 SGHRS and CDR2 YFSETQ. The CDR3 has 15 residues. V was cut by 4 bases and J by 7 bases, with 20 bases left in between. CDR3 nucleotides: TGCGCCAGCAGCCCAAACAGGGTCGGCAACGGTGAAGCTTTCTTT. As protein: CASSPNRVGNGEAFF.

There are a few counts of this clone. V usage is TRBV27 and J usage is TRBJ2-5, with unresolved D. From germline, CDR1 is MNHEY and CDR2 SMNVEV (reference sequence). This CDR3 has 15 residues. V was shortened by 2 bases and J by 2 bases, with 12 bases between the two germline ends. CDR3 DNA: TGTGCCAGCAGTTTACAGATCGGCGGACAAGAGACCCAGTACTTC. Translating gives CASSLQIGGQETQYF.

The rearrangement joins TRBV4-2 to TRBJ1-1; D perhaps matches TRBD1 (6 bases). V lost 2 bases, J lost 4 bases, and 17 bases lay in between. The CDR3 extends over 16 amino acids. Looked up from germline, CDR1 is LGHNA and CDR2 is YNFKEQ. The CDR3 DNA is TGTGCCAGCAGCCAATCTGTGGCGCGAGGGGGCACTGAAGCTTTCTTT. As protein: CASSQSVARGGTEAFF.

The V and J genes are TRBV27 and TRBJ2-5; 11 bases map to TRBD1. Germline CDR1 is MNHEY and CDR2 is SMNVEV (reference sequence). The CDR3 spans 16 residues. Germline trimming cut 5 bases from V and 2 bases from J; bases unmatched to any gene: 7. The CDR3 loop reads CASSPPRDRGQETQYF. CDR3 nucleotide sequence: TGTGCCAGCAGTCCGCCGAGGGACAGGGGGCAAGAGACCCAGTACTTC.

This chain uses TRBV18 with TRBJ2-3; D unclear. Germline values: CDR1 KGHSH, CDR2 LQKENI. The CDR3 runs 17 residues. The V and J ends lost 3 bases and 2 bases respectively, with 18 bases between them. The CDR3 loop reads CASSPIPTAINTDTQYF. CDR3 in DNA: TGTGCCAGCTCACCCATACCTACTGCTATCAACACAGATACGCAGTATTTT. Variable domain in full (rest from reference TRBV18 and TRBJ2-3): NAGVMQNPRHLVRRRGQEARLRCSPMKGHSHVYWYRQLPEEGLKFMVYLQKENIIDESGMPKERFSAEFPKEGPSILRIQQVVRGDSAAYFCASSPIPTAINTDTQYFGPGTRLTVL.

This sequence joins TRBV27 and TRBJ2-7, with a weak D call TRBD1 (5 bases). This CDR3 is built from 12 residues. The V gene's germline CDR1 is MNHEY and CDR2 SMNVEV (reference sequence). V gave up 3 bases and J gave up 6 bases, with 9 bases separating them. The CDR3 nucleotides are TGTGCCAGCAGTTTGGCAGGGTGCGAGCAGTACTTC. This translates into CASSLAGCEQYF.

This clone was counted a few times. The V call is TRBV7-9, the J call TRBJ2-6; 10 nucleotides agree with TRBD2. Germline loops: CDR1 SEHNR, CDR2 FQNEAQ (reference sequence). The CDR3 consists of 16 residues. The trim removed 6 bases at V and 10 bases at J, leaving 12 bases unmatched. CDR3 loop: CASRRELAGVGNVLTF. The CDR3, as DNA: TGTGCCAGCAGACGAGAGCTAGCGGGAGTTGGGAACGTCCTGACTTTC.

The gene calls are TRBV5-1 and TRBJ1-2; tentatively, D is TRBD1 (5 bases). The CDR3 contains 13 residues. The V gene's germline CDR1 is SGHRS and CDR2 YFSETQ. The V and J ends lost 0 bases and 8 bases respectively, with 11 bases between them. The CDR3 bases are TGCGCCAGCAGCTTGGCGGGGGAGCGGGGCTACACCTTC. Amino acid sequence: CASSLAGERGYTF.

The V call is TRBV27, the J call TRBJ1-1, with D maybe TRBD1 (6 bases). The V gene lost 0 bases and the J gene lost 5 bases, with 13 bases spanning the gap. The CDR3 length is 15 residues. The germline gives CDR1 MNHEY, CDR2 SMNVEV (reference sequence). CDR3 bases: TGTGCCAGCAGTTTATCGAGGGGGGGGCGTACTGAAGCTTTCTTT. Residues: CASSLSRGGRTEAFF.

The V call is TRBV29-1, the J call TRBJ1-1, with D perhaps TRBD1 (5 bases). Trimming removed 8 bases from V and 2 bases from J, with 12 bases in between. The CDR3 consists of 12 residues. Germline assignment: CDR1 SQVTM and CDR2 ANQGSEA. CDR3: CSPMTVNTEAFF. CDR3 nucleotides: TGCAGCCCCATGACAGTTAACACTGAAGCTTTCTTT. Based on the CDR3 plus reference TRBV29-1 and TRBJ1-1, the full variable domain is SAVISQKPSRDICQRGTSLTIQCQVDSQVTMMFWYRQQPGQSLTLIATANQGSEATYESGFVIDKFPISRPNLTFSTLTVSNMSPEDSSIYLCSPMTVNTEAFFGQGTRLTVV.

V is TRBV11-1 and J is TRBJ2-2; D is unresolved. CDR1 is SGHAT, CDR2 FQDESV, per germline (reference sequence). Deletions cut 5 bases from V and 1 base from J, with 8 bases between. This CDR3 comprises 14 residues. The CDR3 DNA follows: TGTGCCAGCAGCATGGCTGAGAACACCGGGGAGCTGTTTTTT. Translation: CASSMAENTGELFF. The full variable domain, in which reference TRBV11-1 and TRBJ2-2 provide the parts outside the CDR3, is EAEVAQSPRYKITEKSQAVAFWCDPISGHATLYWYRQILGQGPELLVQFQDESVVDDSQLPKDRFSAERLKGVDSTLKIQPAELGDSAMYLCASSMAENTGELFFGEGSRLTVL.

This clone was counted only a few times. The chain recombines TRBV10-3 with TRBJ1-1; TRBD1 is a possible D gene (5 bases). The CDR3 length is 12 residues. V lost 7 bases and J lost 3, with 9 bases in between. Germline CDR1 and CDR2: ENHRY and SYGVKD. The CDR3, as DNA: TGTGCCATCAAGCAGACAGACACTGAAGCTTTCTTT. Its translation: CAIKQTDTEAFF.

V usage is TRBV25-1 and J usage is TRBJ1-1; 8 nucleotides align to TRBD1. V gave up 2 bases and J gave up 0 bases; unmatched junction bases: 11. This CDR3 has 18 residues. The germline CDR1 and CDR2 sequences are MGHDK and SYGVNS. CDR3 in amino acids: CASSETVGTGRMNTEAFF. The DNA for the CDR3 is TGTGCCAGCAGTGAAACCGTCGGGACAGGTAGAATGAACACTGAAGCTTTCTTT.

CDR3 nucleotides: TGTGCCAGCAGCCTTCCAGGGAAGGCGGAAGCTTTCTTT. This translates into CASSLPGKAEAFF. The chain links TRBV7-9 to TRBJ1-1; D is possibly TRBD1 (5 bases). CDR1 is SEHNR, CDR2 FQNEAQ, per germline (reference sequence). CDR3 length: 13 residues. V was shortened by 5 bases and J by 8 bases, with 15 bases between the two germline ends.

This clone has a handful of counts. This chain links TRBV27 with TRBJ1-1, with 9 bases matching TRBD1. From germline, CDR1 is MNHEY and CDR2 SMNVEV (reference sequence). Losses at the gene ends were 4 bases for V and 0 bases for J; bases not matched to a gene: 3. This CDR3 is built from 15 residues. DNA of the CDR3: TGTGCCAGCAGTTGGACAGGGGCCTTGAACACTGAAGCTTTCTTT. Translated, it gives CASSWTGALNTEAFF.

The V gene is TRBV28, the J gene TRBJ2-7, with 12 bases matching TRBD1. Germline V gene data show CDR1 as MDHEN and CDR2 as SYDVKM. The CDR3 runs to 15 residues. V was pared by 7 bases and J by 3 bases, with 7 bases of the junction left unmatched. The CDR3, as DNA: TGTGCCAGCATCGCGGGACAGGGGGCGAACTACGAGCAGTACTTC. The encoded protein is CASIAGQGANYEQYF.

In regard to this clone: The junction and the germline gene differ at one end; a read error may be behind it. The rearrangement uses TRBV9 and TRBJ2-7; D might be TRBD1 (7 bases). Germline V gene sequence: CDR1 SGDLS, CDR2 YYNGEE. The CDR3 spans 15 residues. The CDR3: CASSVDGGGAYEQCF. The CDR3, as DNA: TGTGCCAGCAGCGTAGATGGAGGGGGCGCCTACGAGCAGTGCTTC.

The V gene is TRBV19, the J gene TRBJ2-2; perhaps TRBD1 as D (5 bases). V lost 7 bases, J lost 6 bases, and 18 bases lay in between. Germline CDR1 and CDR2: LNHDA and SQIVND (reference sequence). The CDR3 spans 15 residues. The CDR3 DNA is TGTGCCAGTACCATGGGCCAACAGGCGTCCGGGGAGCTGTTTTTT. The encoded protein is CASTMGQQASGELFF.

The J gene is TRBJ1-1, the V gene TRBV28; tentatively, D is TRBD1 (5 bases). Germline values: CDR1 MDHEN, CDR2 SYDVKM. The CDR3 runs 14 residues. The V gene lost 10 bases and the J gene lost 8 bases, with 23 bases spanning the gap. Here the CDR3 DNA reads TGTGCCACCGAAACAGGTAGACACTCAGGCGAAGCTTTCTTT. Translated: CATETGRHSGEAFF.

This chain links TRBV30 with TRBJ1-1, with D possibly being TRBD1 (6 bases). The CDR3 runs to 13 residues. The ends were cut back, 3 bases at V and 0 bases at J, with 8 bases in the middle. The V gene's germline CDR1 is GTSNPN and CDR2 SVGIG (reference sequence). CDR3 protein: CAWSTGMNTEAFF. In DNA, the CDR3 is TGTGCCTGGAGCACAGGGATGAACACTGAAGCTTTCTTT.

Only a few counts were recorded for this clone. The V call is TRBV25-1, the J call TRBJ1-5; 8 bases are shared with TRBD1. CDR1 is MGHDK and CDR2 is SYGVNS in the germline V gene. This CDR3 has 16 amino acids. Trimming removed 3 bases from V and 5 bases from J; junction bases left unmatched: 9. Here the CDR3 reads CASSDLGQGEDQPQHF. CDR3 nucleotides: TGTGCCAGCAGTGATTTAGGACAGGGTGAAGATCAGCCCCAGCATTTT.

This chain connects TRBV7-8 to TRBJ1-1; no clear D gene. V was trimmed by 11 bases and J by 4 bases, leaving 14 bases between them. CDR3 length equals 12 residues. Germline V gene lookup returns CDR1 SGHVS and CDR2 FQNEAQ. This CDR3 reads CAAGPWPTEAFF. As DNA, the CDR3 is TGTGCCGCTGGGCCCTGGCCCACTGAAGCTTTCTTT.

V is TRBV6-5 and J is TRBJ1-5; no reliable D call. The germline V and J ends were trimmed by 4 bases and 4 bases, with 11 bases remaining between them. This CDR3 is built from 14 residues. From germline, CDR1 is MNHEY and CDR2 SVGAGI. CDR3 in amino acids: CASSLRKTNQPQHF. Here the CDR3 DNA reads TGTGCCAGCAGTTTGAGGAAAACGAATCAGCCCCAGCATTTT.